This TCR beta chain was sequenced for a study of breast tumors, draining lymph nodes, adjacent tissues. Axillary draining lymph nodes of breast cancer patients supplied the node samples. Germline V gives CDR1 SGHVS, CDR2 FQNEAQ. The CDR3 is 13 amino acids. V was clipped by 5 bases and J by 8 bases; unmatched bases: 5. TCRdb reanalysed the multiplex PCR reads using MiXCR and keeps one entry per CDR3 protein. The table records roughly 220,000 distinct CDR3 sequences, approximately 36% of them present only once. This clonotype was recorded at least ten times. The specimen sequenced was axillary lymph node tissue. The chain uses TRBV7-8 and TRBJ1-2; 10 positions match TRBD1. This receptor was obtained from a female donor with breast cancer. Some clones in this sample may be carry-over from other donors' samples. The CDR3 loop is CASSPDRGRGYTF. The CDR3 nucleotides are TGTGCCAGCAGCCCCGACAGGGGGCGAGGCTACACCTTC.